The present T cell receptor beta chain was sequenced within a study of regulatory T cells in long-lasting Graves disease. Time point described: persistent/refractory GD, antithyroid drugs over 5 years with positive TRAb. Making the TCR library involved RNA that had been extracted from PBMCs. Relying on iRepertoire HTBI primers and Arm-PCR of CDR3 regions, the team built TCR beta libraries. Using its own MiXCR run on the multiplex PCR reads, TCRdb lists one record per CDR3 protein. The sample shows about 300,000 distinct CDR3 sequences, approximately 20% of them seen only once. V lost 6 bases, J lost 1 base, and 6 bases stayed unmatched. The CDR3 spans 14 residues. This clonotype turned up a few times.

This specimen was peripheral blood mononuclear cells (PBMCs), taken when the disease was refractory, from a patient treated with antithyroid drugs. The sequence came from a female donor with Graves disease. V and J are TRBV12-3 or TRBV12-4 and TRBJ2-7; 7 nucleotides line up with TRBD2. The CDR3 nucleotides are TGTGCCAGCAGGGGGATGGGAGGGTCCTACGAGCAGTACTTC. Translated: CASRGMGGSYEQYF.